In this sample, the clone carrying this T cell receptor beta chain turned up a few times. Its antigen remains unknown. This record comes from a study of T cells in localized non-small cell lung cancer. The study, taken as a whole, reports: Median around 62 top-100 tumor clones were shared with paired adjacent lung.

In germline, CDR1 is LNHNV, CDR2 YYDKDF (reference sequence). The J segment lost 0 bases and the V segment lost 1 base, leaving 8 bases of the junction unmatched. The CDR3 totals 19 residues. Measured with immunoSEQ multiplex PCR; TCRdb has only the in-frame clones, and not every one. In the table there are over a thousand clones, 20% to 25% of which are singletons. The V and J genes are TRBV15 and TRBJ2-1, with 11 bases fitting TRBD2. Material: normal lung tissue next to the tumor, obtained before any cancer treatment. The TCR comes from a woman aged 40 to 75 with stage I lung adenocarcinoma. CDR3 DNA sequence: TGTGCCACCAGCAGAGCCAGGACTAGCGGGTTTCCCTCCTACAATGAGCAGTTCTTC. Translating it yields CATSRARTSGFPSYNEQFF.